A selection of T cell receptor beta chains follows, all from one sample in a study of vaccination effects on CD4 cells after COVID-19. The protocol was immunoSEQ multiplex PCR, while the TCRdb copy is restricted to in-frame clones and leaves out a portion. Here the sample spans 20,000 to 30,000 clones, 70% to 75% being singletons. What these receptors recognize is not known. This material consisted of CD4+ T cells from PBMCs cultured with SARS-CoV-2 spike peptides, taken before COVID-19 vaccination. Receptors originate from a human donor who received a COVID-19 vaccine. The CDR3 runs from the conserved cysteine through the conserved F or W. The D gene is left open where the match is weak. Clone size is given for some rows only: seen once, a few or many times, or a class if the clone is expanded.

CDR3 protein: CASSLAEQETQYF
CDR3 DNA: TGTGCCAGCAGCTTAGCCGAACAAGAGACCCAGTACTTC
clone size: NA
D gene: NA
V gene: TRBV7-2
J gene: TRBJ2-5

CDR3 protein: CATSDPRDRGQETQYF
CDR3 DNA: TGTGCCACCAGTGATCCCCGGGACAGGGGGCAAGAGACCCAGTACTTC
clone size: NA
D gene: TRBD1
V gene: TRBV24-1
J gene: TRBJ2-5

CDR3 protein: CASSRTYEQYF
CDR3 DNA: TGTGCCAGCAGCCGGACCTACGAGCAGTACTTC
clone size: NA
D gene: NA
V gene: TRBV6-5
J gene: TRBJ2-7

CDR3 protein: CASSVSFGGYTF
CDR3 DNA: TGTGCCAGCAGTGTGTCTTTCGGTGGCTACACCTTC
clone size: NA
D gene: NA
V gene: TRBV25-1
J gene: TRBJ1-2

CDR3 protein: CASRQGTVQPQHF
CDR3 DNA: TGTGCCAGCAGACAGGGAACGGTACAGCCCCAGCATTTT
clone size: NA
D gene: NA
V gene: TRBV12-3/TRBV12-4
J gene: TRBJ1-5

CDR3 protein: CASSFLFTSSSYNSPLHF
CDR3 DNA: TGTGCCAGCAGCTTTCTCTTCACGTCGAGCTCCTATAATTCACCCCTCCACTTT
clone size: NA
D gene: NA
V gene: TRBV5-5
J gene: TRBJ1-6

CDR3 protein: CASSIDRGGFYGYTF
CDR3 DNA: TGTGCCAGTAGTATAGATCGAGGAGGATTCTATGGCTACACCTTC
clone size: once
D gene: NA
V gene: TRBV19
J gene: TRBJ1-2

CDR3 protein: CASTGTAYEQYF
CDR3 DNA: TGTGCCAGCACCGGCACCGCCTACGAGCAGTACTTC
clone size: NA
D gene: NA
V gene: TRBV6-5
J gene: TRBJ2-7

CDR3 protein: CASSNRPGTSSETQYF
CDR3 DNA: TGCGCCAGCAGCAATCGTCCCGGGACTAGTTCCGAGACCCAGTACTTC
clone size: NA
D gene: TRBD2
V gene: TRBV5-1
J gene: TRBJ2-5

CDR3 protein: CASSAGTSGVGDTQYF
CDR3 DNA: TGCGCCAGCAGTGCCGGGACTAGCGGTGTTGGTGATACGCAGTATTTT
clone size: NA
D gene: TRBD2
V gene: TRBV10-1
J gene: TRBJ2-3

CDR3 protein: CASSPSGMNTEAFF
CDR3 DNA: TGTGCCAGCTCACCATCGGGAATGAACACTGAAGCTTTCTTT
clone size: NA
D gene: NA
V gene: TRBV18
J gene: TRBJ1-1

CDR3 protein: CASSLVGVPGELFF
CDR3 DNA: TGTGCCAGCAGCTTGGTGGGAGTTCCCGGGGAGCTGTTTTTT
clone size: once
D gene: NA
V gene: TRBV5-4
J gene: TRBJ2-2

CDR3 protein: CASSQIGQANTEAFF
CDR3 DNA: TGCGCCAGCAGCCAAATAGGACAGGCGAACACTGAAGCTTTCTTT
clone size: NA
D gene: TRBD1
V gene: TRBV4-1
J gene: TRBJ1-1

CDR3 protein: CASSKDRAGTGELFF
CDR3 DNA: TGTGCCAGCAGTAAAGACAGGGCGGGGACCGGGGAGCTGTTTTTT
clone size: few
D gene: NA
V gene: TRBV6-2/TRBV6-3
J gene: TRBJ2-2

CDR3 protein: CASSLWTAETGNTIYF
CDR3 DNA: TGTGCCAGCAGCTTATGGACAGCCGAGACGGGAAACACCATATATTTT
clone size: NA
D gene: NA
V gene: TRBV7-9
J gene: TRBJ1-3

CDR3 protein: CASSIQGAPTEAFF
CDR3 DNA: TGTGCCAGTAGTATACAGGGGGCGCCCACTGAAGCTTTCTTT
clone size: once
D gene: TRBD1
V gene: TRBV19
J gene: TRBJ1-1

CDR3 protein: CASSTTNSPGELFF
CDR3 DNA: TGTGCCAGTAGTACTACAAACAGCCCCGGGGAGCTGTTTTTT
clone size: NA
D gene: NA
V gene: TRBV19
J gene: TRBJ2-2

CDR3 protein: CASSPFAGELFF
CDR3 DNA: TGTGCCAGCTCACCATTTGCCGGGGAGCTGTTTTTT
clone size: few
D gene: NA
V gene: TRBV18
J gene: TRBJ2-2

CDR3 protein: CASSLGSYGYTF
CDR3 DNA: TGTGCCAGCAGTTTAGGTTCTTACGGCTACACCTTC
clone size: NA
D gene: NA
V gene: TRBV12-3/TRBV12-4
J gene: TRBJ1-2

CDR3 protein: CASTPRASRTVSDEQYF
CDR3 DNA: TGTGCCAGTACCCCGCGGGCTAGCCGTACCGTAAGCGACGAGCAGTACTTC
clone size: NA
D gene: NA
V gene: TRBV19
J gene: TRBJ2-7

CDR3 protein: CASSLGGTESYEQYF
CDR3 DNA: TGCGCCAGCAGCTTGGGAGGGACAGAGTCCTACGAGCAGTACTTC
clone size: NA
D gene: TRBD1
V gene: TRBV5-1
J gene: TRBJ2-7

CDR3 protein: CASSVSGATGELFF
CDR3 DNA: TGTGCCAGCAGCGTTTCAGGGGCCACCGGGGAGCTGTTTTTT
clone size: NA
D gene: NA
V gene: TRBV9
J gene: TRBJ2-2

CDR3 protein: CASSGVRGYTF
CDR3 DNA: TGTGCCAGCAGTGGGGTCCGCGGCTACACCTTC
clone size: few
D gene: NA
V gene: TRBV28
J gene: TRBJ1-2

CDR3 protein: CASRGRPSTDTQYF
CDR3 DNA: TGCGCCAGCCGTGGAAGGCCGAGCACAGATACGCAGTATTTT
clone size: NA
D gene: NA
V gene: TRBV10-2
J gene: TRBJ2-3

CDR3 protein: CATSDRNLDEQFF
CDR3 DNA: TGTGCCACCAGTGATAGGAATCTCGATGAGCAGTTCTTC
clone size: NA
D gene: NA
V gene: TRBV24-1
J gene: TRBJ2-1

CDR3 protein: CACQTPVNEKLFF
CDR3 DNA: TGTGCCTGCCAGACTCCGGTGAATGAAAAACTGTTTTTT
clone size: NA
D gene: NA
V gene: TRBV28
J gene: TRBJ1-4

CDR3 protein: CASTPGTSGRYEQYF
CDR3 DNA: TGCGCCAGCACTCCCGGGACTAGCGGGAGATACGAGCAGTACTTC
clone size: NA
D gene: TRBD2
V gene: TRBV5-1
J gene: TRBJ2-7

CDR3 protein: CASTLAGLTGELFF
CDR3 DNA: TGTGCCAGCACCTTAGCGGGGCTCACCGGGGAGCTGTTTTTT
clone size: few
D gene: TRBD2
V gene: TRBV3-1/TRBV3-2
J gene: TRBJ2-2

CDR3 protein: CASSSGLAGAQRGQETQYF
CDR3 DNA: TGCGCCAGCAGCTCAGGACTAGCGGGAGCGCAGCGGGGCCAAGAGACCCAGTACTTC
clone size: NA
D gene: TRBD2
V gene: TRBV5-1
J gene: TRBJ2-5

CDR3 protein: CASSPRKGDPYEQYF
CDR3 DNA: TGTGCCAGCTCACCACGAAAGGGGGACCCCTACGAGCAGTACTTC
clone size: NA
D gene: NA
V gene: TRBV18
J gene: TRBJ2-7

CDR3 protein: CASSLGDQPQHF
CDR3 DNA: TGTGCCAGCAGTCTCGGGGATCAGCCCCAGCATTTT
clone size: NA
D gene: NA
V gene: TRBV7-9
J gene: TRBJ1-5

CDR3 protein: CASSQEMTGPEAFF
CDR3 DNA: TGTGCCAGCAGCCAAGAGATGACAGGGCCTGAAGCTTTCTTT
clone size: NA
D gene: TRBD1
V gene: TRBV14
J gene: TRBJ1-1

CDR3 protein: CASSIGGARANVLTF
CDR3 DNA: TGTGCCAGTAGTATTGGTGGGGCCAGGGCCAACGTCCTGACTTTC
clone size: few
D gene: NA
V gene: TRBV19
J gene: TRBJ2-6

CDR3 protein: CASSLRGQPVSGNTIYF
CDR3 DNA: TGTGCCAGCAGCTTAAGGGGACAGCCGGTTTCTGGAAACACCATATATTTT
clone size: NA
D gene: TRBD1
V gene: TRBV7-9
J gene: TRBJ1-3

CDR3 protein: CASTLAGTTDTQYF
CDR3 DNA: TGCGCCAGCACCCTAGCGGGGACCACAGATACGCAGTATTTT
clone size: once
D gene: TRBD2
V gene: TRBV5-1
J gene: TRBJ2-3

CDR3 protein: CATSRDTDSGANVLTF
CDR3 DNA: TGTGCCACCAGCAGAGATACAGACTCTGGGGCCAACGTCCTGACTTTC
clone size: few
D gene: NA
V gene: TRBV15
J gene: TRBJ2-6

CDR3 protein: CASSPGGHSPLHF
CDR3 DNA: TGTGCCAGCTCACCAGGGGGTCATTCACCCCTCCACTTT
clone size: NA
D gene: NA
V gene: TRBV18
J gene: TRBJ1-6

CDR3 protein: CASSLVGKWNTEAFF
CDR3 DNA: TGCGCCAGCAGCTTGGTCGGGAAGTGGAACACTGAAGCTTTCTTT
clone size: few
D gene: NA
V gene: TRBV5-1
J gene: TRBJ1-1

CDR3 protein: CAWTKKGQGNTEAFF
CDR3 DNA: TGTGCCTGGACCAAAAAAGGACAGGGGAACACTGAAGCTTTCTTT
clone size: NA
D gene: TRBD1
V gene: TRBV30
J gene: TRBJ1-1

CDR3 protein: CATSSSQAYLNQPQHF
CDR3 DNA: TGTGCCACCAGTTCGTCGCAGGCGTACTTAAATCAGCCCCAGCATTTT
clone size: NA
D gene: NA
V gene: TRBV24-1
J gene: TRBJ1-5

CDR3 protein: CASSLDHSGTGTPGELFF
CDR3 DNA: TGTGCCAGCAGCTTAGATCACTCCGGGACAGGGACGCCCGGGGAGCTGTTTTTT
clone size: few
D gene: TRBD1
V gene: TRBV11-3
J gene: TRBJ2-2

CDR3 protein: CASSLGSTGELFF
CDR3 DNA: TGTGCCAGCAGCCTAGGGTCGACCGGGGAGCTGTTTTTT
clone size: few
D gene: NA
V gene: TRBV7-8
J gene: TRBJ2-2